The count of the clone carrying this TCR beta chain is one. Participant reports of clinical history set cohort assignment. This record belongs to a study of blood T cell repertoires in COVID-19. Overall study context: Symptom resolution, clearance, or two negative PCRs marked donors in Cohort 3 as recovered. T cells, B-cell-depleted T cells, or PBMCs supplied cDNA or gDNA.

Clones were sequenced by immunoSEQ multiplex PCR, and TCRdb holds only the in-frame ones, with some missing. The profile shows roughly 150,000 clones, around 80% of them singletons. CDR3 size: 15 residues. V shed 7 bases and J 4 bases; nucleotides not matched to a gene: 7. Germline V gives CDR1 LNHDA, CDR2 SQIVND (reference sequence). This receptor was obtained from a woman in her sixties or seventies in a cohort exposed to, infected with or recovered from COVID-19 (not recorded which). This chain links TRBV19 with TRBJ1-5; 10 nucleotides align to TRBD1. Sequencing was performed on PBMCs or T cells enriched from blood (not recorded which). In nucleotides, the CDR3 is TGTGCCAGTATGATGGGACAGGGGTGGAATCAGCCCCAGCATTTT. Encoded protein: CASMMGQGWNQPQHF.